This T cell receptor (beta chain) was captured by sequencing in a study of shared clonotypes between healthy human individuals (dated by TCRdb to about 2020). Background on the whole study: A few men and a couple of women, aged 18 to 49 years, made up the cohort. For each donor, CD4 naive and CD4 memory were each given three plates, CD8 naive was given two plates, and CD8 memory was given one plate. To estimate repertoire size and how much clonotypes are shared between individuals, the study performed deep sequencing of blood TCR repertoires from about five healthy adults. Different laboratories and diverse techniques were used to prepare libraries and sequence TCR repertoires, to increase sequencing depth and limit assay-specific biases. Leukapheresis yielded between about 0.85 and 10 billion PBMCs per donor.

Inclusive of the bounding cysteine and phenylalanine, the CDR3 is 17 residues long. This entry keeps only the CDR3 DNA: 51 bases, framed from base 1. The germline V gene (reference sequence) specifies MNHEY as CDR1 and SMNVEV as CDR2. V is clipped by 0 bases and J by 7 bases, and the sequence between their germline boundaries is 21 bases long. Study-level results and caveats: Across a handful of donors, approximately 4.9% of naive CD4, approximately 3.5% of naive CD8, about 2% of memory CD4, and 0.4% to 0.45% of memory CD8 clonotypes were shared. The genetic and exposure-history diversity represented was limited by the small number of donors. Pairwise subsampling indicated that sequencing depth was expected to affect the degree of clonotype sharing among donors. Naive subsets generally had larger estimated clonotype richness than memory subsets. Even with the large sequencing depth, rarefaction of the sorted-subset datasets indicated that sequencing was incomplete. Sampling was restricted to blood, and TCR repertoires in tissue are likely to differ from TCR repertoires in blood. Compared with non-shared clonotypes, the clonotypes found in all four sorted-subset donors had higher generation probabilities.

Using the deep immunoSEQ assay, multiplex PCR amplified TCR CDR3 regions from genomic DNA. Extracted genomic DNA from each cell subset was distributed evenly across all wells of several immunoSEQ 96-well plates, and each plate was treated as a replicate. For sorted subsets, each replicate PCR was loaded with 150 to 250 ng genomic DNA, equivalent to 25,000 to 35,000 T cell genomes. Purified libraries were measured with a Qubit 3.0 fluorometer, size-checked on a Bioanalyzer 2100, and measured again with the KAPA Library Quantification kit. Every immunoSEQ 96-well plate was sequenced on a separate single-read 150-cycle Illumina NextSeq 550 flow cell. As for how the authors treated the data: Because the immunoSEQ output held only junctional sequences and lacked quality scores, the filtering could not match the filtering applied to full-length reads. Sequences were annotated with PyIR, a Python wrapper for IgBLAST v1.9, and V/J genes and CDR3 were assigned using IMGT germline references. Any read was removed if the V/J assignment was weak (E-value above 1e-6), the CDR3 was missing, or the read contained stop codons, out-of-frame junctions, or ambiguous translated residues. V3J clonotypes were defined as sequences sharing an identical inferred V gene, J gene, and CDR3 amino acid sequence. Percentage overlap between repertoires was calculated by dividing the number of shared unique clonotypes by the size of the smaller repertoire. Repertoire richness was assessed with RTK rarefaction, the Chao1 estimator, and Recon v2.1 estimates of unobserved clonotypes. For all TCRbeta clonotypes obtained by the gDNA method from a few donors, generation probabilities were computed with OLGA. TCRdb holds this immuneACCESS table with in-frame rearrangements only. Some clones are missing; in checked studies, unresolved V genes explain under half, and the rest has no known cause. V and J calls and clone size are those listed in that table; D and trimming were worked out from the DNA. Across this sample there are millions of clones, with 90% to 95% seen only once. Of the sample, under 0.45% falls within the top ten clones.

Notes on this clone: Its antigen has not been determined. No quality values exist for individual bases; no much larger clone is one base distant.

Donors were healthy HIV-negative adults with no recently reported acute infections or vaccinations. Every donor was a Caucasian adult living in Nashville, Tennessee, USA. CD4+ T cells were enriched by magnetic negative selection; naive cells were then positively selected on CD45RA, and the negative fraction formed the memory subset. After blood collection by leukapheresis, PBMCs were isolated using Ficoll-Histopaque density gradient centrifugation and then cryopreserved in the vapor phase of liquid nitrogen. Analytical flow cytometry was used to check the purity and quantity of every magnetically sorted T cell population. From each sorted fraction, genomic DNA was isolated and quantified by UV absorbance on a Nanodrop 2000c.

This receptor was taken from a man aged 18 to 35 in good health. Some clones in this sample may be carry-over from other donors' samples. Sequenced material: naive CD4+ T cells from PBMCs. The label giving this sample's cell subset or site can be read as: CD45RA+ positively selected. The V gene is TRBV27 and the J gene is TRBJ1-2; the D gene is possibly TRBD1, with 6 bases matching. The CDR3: CASSLSRDRNWAGGYTF. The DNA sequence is TGTGCCAGCAGTTTATCCCGCGACAGGAACTGGGCTGGTGGCTACACCTTC.